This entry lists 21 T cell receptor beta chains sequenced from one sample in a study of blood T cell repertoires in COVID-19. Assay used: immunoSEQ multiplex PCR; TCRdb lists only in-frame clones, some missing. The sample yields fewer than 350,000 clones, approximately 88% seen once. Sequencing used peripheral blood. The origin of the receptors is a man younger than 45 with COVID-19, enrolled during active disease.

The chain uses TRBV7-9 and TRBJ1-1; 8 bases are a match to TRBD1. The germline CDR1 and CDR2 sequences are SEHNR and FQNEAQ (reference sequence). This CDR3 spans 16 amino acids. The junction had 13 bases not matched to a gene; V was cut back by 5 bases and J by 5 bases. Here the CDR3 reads CASSGPRGQVGTEAFF. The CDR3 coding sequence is TGTGCCAGCAGCGGACCCAGGGGGCAGGTGGGAACTGAAGCTTTCTTT.

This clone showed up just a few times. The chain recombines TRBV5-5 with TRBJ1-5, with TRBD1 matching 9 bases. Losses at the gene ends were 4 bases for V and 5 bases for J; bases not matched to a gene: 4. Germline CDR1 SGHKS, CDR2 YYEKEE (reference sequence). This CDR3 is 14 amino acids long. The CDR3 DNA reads TGTGCCAGCAGCCAACAGGGGGCGGATCAGCCCCAGCATTTT. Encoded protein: CASSQQGADQPQHF.

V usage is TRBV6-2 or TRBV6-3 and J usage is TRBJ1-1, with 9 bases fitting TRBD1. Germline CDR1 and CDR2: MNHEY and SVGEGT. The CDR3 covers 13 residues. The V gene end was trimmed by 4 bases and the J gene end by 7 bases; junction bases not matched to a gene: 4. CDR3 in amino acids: CASSSQGAIEAFF. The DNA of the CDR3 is TGTGCCAGCAGTTCACAGGGGGCTATTGAAGCTTTCTTT.

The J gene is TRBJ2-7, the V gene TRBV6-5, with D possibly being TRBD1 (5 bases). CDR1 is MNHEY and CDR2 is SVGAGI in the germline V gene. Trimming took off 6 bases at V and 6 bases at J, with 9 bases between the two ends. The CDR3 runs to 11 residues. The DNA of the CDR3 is TGTGCCAGCAGAACAGGTGCCGAGCAGTACTTC. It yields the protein CASRTGAEQYF.

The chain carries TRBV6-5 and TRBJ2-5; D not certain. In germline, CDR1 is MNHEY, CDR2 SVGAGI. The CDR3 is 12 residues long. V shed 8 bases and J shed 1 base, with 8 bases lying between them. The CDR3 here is CASESPQETQYF. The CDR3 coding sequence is TGTGCCAGCGAGAGTCCCCAAGAGACCCAGTACTTC.

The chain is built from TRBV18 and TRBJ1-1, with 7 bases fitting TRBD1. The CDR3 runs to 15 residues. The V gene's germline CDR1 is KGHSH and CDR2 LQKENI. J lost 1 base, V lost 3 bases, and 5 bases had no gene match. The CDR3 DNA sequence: TGTGCCAGCTCACCCAGGGGGGCCCGGAACACTGAAGCTTTCTTT. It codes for CASSPRGARNTEAFF. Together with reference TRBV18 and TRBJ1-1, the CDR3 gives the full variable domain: NAGVMQNPRHLVRRRGQEARLRCSPMKGHSHVYWYRQLPEEGLKFMVYLQKENIIDESGMPKERFSAEFPKEGPSILRIQQVVRGDSAAYFCASSPRGARNTEAFFGQGTRLTVV.

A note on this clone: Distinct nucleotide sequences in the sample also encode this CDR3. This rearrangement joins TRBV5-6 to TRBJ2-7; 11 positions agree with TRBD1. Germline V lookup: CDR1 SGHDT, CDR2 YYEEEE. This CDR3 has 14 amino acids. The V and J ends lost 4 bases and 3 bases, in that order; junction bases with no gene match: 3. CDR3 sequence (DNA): TGTGCCAGCAGCCCAGGGACAGGGGGCTACGAGCAGTACTTC. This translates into CASSPGTGGYEQYF.

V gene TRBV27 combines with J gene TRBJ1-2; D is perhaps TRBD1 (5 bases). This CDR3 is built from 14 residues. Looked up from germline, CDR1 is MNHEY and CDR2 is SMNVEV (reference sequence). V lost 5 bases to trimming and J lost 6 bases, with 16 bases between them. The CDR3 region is CASSLWGESDGYTF. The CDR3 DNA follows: TGTGCCAGCAGTCTCTGGGGGGAAAGTGATGGCTACACCTTC.

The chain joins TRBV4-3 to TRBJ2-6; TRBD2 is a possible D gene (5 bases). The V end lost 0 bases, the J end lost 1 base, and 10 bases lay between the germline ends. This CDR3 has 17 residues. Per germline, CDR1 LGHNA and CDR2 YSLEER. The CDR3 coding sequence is TGCGCCAGCAGCCAAGATCTTACGGGGTCTGGGGCCAACGTCCTGACTTTC. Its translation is CASSQDLTGSGANVLTF.

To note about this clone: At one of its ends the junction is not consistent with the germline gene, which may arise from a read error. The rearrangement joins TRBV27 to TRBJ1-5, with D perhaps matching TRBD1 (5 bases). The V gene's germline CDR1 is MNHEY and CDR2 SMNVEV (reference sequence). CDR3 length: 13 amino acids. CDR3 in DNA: TGTGCCAGCCGTTTGGACAACAATCAGCCCCAGCATTTT. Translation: CASRLDNNQPQHF.

The CDR3 protein is CASSPGTSGREQYF. The CDR3 nucleotides are TGTGCCAGCAGCCCCGGGACTAGCGGGAGAGAGCAGTACTTC. This chain uses TRBV5-6 with TRBJ2-7, with 14 bases fitting TRBD2. CDR1 SGHDT and CDR2 YYEEEE come from the germline V gene. The CDR3 is made up of 14 amino acids. J gave up 7 bases and V 4 bases, and 4 bases lay outside the gene matches.

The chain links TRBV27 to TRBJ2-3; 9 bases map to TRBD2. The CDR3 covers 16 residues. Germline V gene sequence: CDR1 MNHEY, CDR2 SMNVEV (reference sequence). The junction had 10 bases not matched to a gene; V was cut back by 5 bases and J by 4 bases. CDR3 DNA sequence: TGTGCCAGCAGTCCGGGGGGCGGGGGGGCAGCAGATACGCAGTATTTT. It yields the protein CASSPGGGGAADTQYF.

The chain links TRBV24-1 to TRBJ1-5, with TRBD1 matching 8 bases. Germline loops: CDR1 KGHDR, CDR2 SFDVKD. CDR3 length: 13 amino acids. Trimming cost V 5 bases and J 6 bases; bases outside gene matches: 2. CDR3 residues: CATSVTGGQPQHF. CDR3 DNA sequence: TGTGCCACCAGTGTAACAGGGGGTCAGCCCCAGCATTTT.

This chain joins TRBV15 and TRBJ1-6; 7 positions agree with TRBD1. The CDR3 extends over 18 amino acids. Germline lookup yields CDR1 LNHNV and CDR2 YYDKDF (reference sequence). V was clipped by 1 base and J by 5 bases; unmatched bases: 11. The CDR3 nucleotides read TGTGCCACCAGCAGAGTCGACAGCAGGGGGTCGGATAATTCACCCCTCCACTTT. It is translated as CATSRVDSRGSDNSPLHF.

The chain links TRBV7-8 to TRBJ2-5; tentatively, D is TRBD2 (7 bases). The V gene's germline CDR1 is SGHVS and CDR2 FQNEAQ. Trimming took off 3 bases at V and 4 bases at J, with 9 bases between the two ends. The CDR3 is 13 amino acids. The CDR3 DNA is TGTGCCAGCAGCTTGGGGGGGCCAGAGACCCAGTACTTC. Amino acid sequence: CASSLGGPETQYF.

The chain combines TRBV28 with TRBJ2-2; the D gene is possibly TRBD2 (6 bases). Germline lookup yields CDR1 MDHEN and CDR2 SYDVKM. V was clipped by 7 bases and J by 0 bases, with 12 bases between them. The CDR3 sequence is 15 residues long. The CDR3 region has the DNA TGTGCCAGCAATCTCGGACTAACGAACACCGGGGAGCTGTTTTTT. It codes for CASNLGLTNTGELFF.

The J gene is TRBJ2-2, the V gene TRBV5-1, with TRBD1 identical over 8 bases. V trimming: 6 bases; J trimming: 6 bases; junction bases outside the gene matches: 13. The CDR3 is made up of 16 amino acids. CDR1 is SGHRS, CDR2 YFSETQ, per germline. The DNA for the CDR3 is TGCGCCAGCAAGGTTCAAGGACAGGGAGGATCCGGGGAGCTGTTTTTT. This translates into CASKVQGQGGSGELFF.

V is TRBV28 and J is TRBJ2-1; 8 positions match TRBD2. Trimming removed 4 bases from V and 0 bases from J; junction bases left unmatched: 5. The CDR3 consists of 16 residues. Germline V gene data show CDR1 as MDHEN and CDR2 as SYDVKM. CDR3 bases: TGTGCCAGCAGTTCCTTGGGACTAGTCTCCTACAATGAGCAGTTCTTC. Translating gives CASSSLGLVSYNEQFF.

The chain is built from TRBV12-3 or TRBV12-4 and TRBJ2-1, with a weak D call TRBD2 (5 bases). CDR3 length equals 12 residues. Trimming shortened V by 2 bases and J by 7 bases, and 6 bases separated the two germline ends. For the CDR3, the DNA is TGTGCCAGCAGTTTAACTAGGAATGAGCAGTTCTTC. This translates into CASSLTRNEQFF.

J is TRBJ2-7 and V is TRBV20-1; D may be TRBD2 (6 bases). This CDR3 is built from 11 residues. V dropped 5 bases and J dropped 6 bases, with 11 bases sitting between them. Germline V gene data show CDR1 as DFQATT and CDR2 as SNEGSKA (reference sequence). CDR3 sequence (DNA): TGCAGTGCTGGGACTGGGGCCGAGCAGTACTTC. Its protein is CSAGTGAEQYF.

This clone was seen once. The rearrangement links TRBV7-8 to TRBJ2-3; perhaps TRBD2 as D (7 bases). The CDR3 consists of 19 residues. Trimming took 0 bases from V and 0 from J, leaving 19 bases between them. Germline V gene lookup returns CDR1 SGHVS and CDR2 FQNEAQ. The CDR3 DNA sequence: TGTGCCAGCAGCTTAGCGATTGGGGGGGCCACACCTAGCACAGATACGCAGTATTTT. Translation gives CASSLAIGGATPSTDTQYF.